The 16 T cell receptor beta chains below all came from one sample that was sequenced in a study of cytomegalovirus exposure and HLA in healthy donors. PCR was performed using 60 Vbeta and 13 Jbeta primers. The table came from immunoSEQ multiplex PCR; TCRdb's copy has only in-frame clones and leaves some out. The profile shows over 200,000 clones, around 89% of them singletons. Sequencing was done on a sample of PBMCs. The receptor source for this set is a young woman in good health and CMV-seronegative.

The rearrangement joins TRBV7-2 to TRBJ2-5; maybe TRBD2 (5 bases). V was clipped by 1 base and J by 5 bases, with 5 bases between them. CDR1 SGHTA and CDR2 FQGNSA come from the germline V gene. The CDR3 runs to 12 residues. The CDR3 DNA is TGTGCCAGCAGCTTAGGGAGGGAGACCCAGTACTTC. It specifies CASSLGRETQYF.

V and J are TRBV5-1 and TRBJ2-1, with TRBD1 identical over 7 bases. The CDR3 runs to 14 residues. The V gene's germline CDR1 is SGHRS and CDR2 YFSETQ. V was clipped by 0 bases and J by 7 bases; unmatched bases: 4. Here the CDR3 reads CASSLEGAGNEQFF. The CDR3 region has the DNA TGCGCCAGCAGCTTGGAGGGGGCGGGTAATGAGCAGTTCTTC. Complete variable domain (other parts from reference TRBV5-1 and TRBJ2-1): KAGVTQTPRYLIKTRGQQVTLSCSPISGHRSVSWYQQTPGQGLQFLFEYFSETQRNKGNFPGRFSGRQFSNSRSEMNVSTLELGDSALYLCASSLEGAGNEQFFGPGTRLTVL.

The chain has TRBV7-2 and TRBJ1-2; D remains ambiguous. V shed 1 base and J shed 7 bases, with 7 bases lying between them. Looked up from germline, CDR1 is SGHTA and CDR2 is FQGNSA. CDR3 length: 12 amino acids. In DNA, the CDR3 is TGTGCCAGCAGCTTAGTCAGTGGTGGCTACACCTTC. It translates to CASSLVSGGYTF. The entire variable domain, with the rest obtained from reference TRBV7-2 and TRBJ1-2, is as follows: GAGVSQSPSNKVTEKGKDVELRCDPISGHTALYWYRQSLGQGLEFLIYFQGNSAPDKSGLPSDRFSAERTGGSVSTLTIQRTQQEDSAVYLCASSLVSGGYTFGSGTRLTVV.

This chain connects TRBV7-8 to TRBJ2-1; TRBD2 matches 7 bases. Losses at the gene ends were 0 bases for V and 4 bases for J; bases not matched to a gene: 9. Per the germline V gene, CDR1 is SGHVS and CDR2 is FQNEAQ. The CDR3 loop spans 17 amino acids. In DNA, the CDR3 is TGTGCCAGCAGCTTAGCGAGTTTCCTTAGCGGGTACAATGAGCAGTTCTTC. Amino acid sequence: CASSLASFLSGYNEQFF.

Written as DNA, the CDR3 is TGTGCCAGCAGTTCCCCGACAGGGGCTACTGAAGCTTTCTTT. Translation gives CASSSPTGATEAFF. The chain is built from TRBV27 and TRBJ1-1; 8 nucleotides agree with TRBD1. The CDR3 runs to 14 residues. Germline values: CDR1 MNHEY, CDR2 SMNVEV (reference sequence). V was clipped by 4 bases and J by 5 bases; unmatched bases: 6.

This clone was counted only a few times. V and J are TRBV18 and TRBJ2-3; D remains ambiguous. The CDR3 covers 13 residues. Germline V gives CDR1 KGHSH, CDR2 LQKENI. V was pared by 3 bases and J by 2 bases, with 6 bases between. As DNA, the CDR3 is TGTGCCAGCTCACCTAAGCTCACAGATACGCAGTATTTT. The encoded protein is CASSPKLTDTQYF.

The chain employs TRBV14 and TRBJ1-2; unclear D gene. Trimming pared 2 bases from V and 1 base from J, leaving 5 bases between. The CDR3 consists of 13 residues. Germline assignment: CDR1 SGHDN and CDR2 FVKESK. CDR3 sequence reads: CASSQQFNYGYTF. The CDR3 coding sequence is TGTGCCAGCAGCCAACAGTTTAACTATGGCTACACCTTC.

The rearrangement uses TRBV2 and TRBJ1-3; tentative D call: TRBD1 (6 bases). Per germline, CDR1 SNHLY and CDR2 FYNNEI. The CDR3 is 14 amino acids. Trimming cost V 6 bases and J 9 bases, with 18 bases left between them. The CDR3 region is CASRRGSEGGTIYF. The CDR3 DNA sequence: TGTGCCAGCAGGAGGGGGTCCGAAGGGGGCACCATATATTTT.

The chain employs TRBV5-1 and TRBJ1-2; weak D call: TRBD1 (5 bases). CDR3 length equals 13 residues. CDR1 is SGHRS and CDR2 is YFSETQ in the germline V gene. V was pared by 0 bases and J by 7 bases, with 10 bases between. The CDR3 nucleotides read TGCGCCAGCAGCTTGGCGGGGGTAGGTGGCTACACCTTC. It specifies CASSLAGVGGYTF. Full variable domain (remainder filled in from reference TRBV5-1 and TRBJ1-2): KAGVTQTPRYLIKTRGQQVTLSCSPISGHRSVSWYQQTPGQGLQFLFEYFSETQRNKGNFPGRFSGRQFSNSRSEMNVSTLELGDSALYLCASSLAGVGGYTFGSGTRLTVV.

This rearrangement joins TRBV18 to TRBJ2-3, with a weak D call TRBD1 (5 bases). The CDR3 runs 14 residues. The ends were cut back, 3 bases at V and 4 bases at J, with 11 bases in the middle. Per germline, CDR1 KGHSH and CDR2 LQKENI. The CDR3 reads CASSPWSGPDTQYF. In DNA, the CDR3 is TGTGCCAGCTCACCCTGGTCAGGGCCAGATACGCAGTATTTT.

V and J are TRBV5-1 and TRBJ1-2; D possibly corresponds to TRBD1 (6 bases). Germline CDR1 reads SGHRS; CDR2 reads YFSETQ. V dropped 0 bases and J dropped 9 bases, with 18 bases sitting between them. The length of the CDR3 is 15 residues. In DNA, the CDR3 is TGCGCCAGCAGCTTGGAGGCAGAAAGGGGGTTTCGCTACACCTTC. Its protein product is CASSLEAERGFRYTF.

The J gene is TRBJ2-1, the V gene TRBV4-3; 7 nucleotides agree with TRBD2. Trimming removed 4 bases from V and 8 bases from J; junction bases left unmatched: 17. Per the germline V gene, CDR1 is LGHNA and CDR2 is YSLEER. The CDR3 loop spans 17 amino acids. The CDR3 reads CASSPQRVAGVGHEQFF. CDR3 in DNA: TGCGCCAGCAGCCCCCAAAGGGTGGCGGGGGTCGGGCATGAGCAGTTCTTC.

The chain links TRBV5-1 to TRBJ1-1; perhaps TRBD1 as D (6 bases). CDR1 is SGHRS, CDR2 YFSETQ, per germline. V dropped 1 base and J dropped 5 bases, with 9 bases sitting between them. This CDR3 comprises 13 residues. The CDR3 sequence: CASSLNQGTEAFF. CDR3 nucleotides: TGCGCCAGCAGCTTGAACCAGGGGACTGAAGCTTTCTTT. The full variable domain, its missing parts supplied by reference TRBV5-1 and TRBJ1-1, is KAGVTQTPRYLIKTRGQQVTLSCSPISGHRSVSWYQQTPGQGLQFLFEYFSETQRNKGNFPGRFSGRQFSNSRSEMNVSTLELGDSALYLCASSLNQGTEAFFGQGTRLTVV.

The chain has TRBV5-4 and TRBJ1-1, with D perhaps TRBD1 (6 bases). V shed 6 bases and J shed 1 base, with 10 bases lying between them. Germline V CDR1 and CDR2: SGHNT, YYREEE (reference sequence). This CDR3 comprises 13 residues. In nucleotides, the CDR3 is TGTGCCAGCAACCAGGGGTCGAACACTGAAGCTTTCTTT. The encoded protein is CASNQGSNTEAFF.

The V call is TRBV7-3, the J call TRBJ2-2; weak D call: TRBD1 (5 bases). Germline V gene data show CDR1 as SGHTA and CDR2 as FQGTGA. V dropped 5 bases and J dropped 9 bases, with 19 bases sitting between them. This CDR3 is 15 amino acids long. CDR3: CASSPGWTPYRELFF. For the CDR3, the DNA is TGTGCCAGCAGCCCAGGTTGGACACCCTACCGGGAGCTGTTTTTT.

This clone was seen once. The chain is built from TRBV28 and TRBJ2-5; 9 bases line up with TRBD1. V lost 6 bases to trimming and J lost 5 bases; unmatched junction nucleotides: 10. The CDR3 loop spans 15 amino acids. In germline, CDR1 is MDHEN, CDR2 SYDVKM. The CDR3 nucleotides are TGTGCCAGCAGGGGACAGGGCCCTGTTGGGGAGACCCAGTACTTC. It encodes CASRGQGPVGETQYF.